This T cell receptor (beta chain) was obtained from a study of cytomegalovirus exposure and HLA in healthy donors. On the study more broadly: In an early release, HLA-typed donors contributed some 80 million unique TCR sequences. Study-level points and caveats: A later analysis found most CMV-associated TCR beta chains apparently HLA-restricted.

This clone was counted a single time. Its antigen is unknown. CDR1 MNHNS and CDR2 SASEGT come from the germline V gene. This CDR3 is built from 12 residues. Deletions cut 7 bases from V and 2 bases from J, with 9 bases between. Primers: 60 Vbeta forward and 13 Jbeta reverse. Using immunoSEQ multiplex PCR, the repertoire was profiled, and TCRdb retains in-frame clones only, with some absent. Of over 150,000 clones listed, about 80% are singletons. The source material was PBMCs. This clonotype was obtained from a man aged 25-45 years in good health and CMV-seropositive. The V gene is TRBV6-1, the J gene TRBJ2-7; D might be TRBD1 (5 bases). This CDR3 is CASNQDTYEQYF. The CDR3, as DNA: TGTGCCAGCAACCAGGACACCTACGAGCAGTACTTC.